This T cell receptor beta chain was identified during a study of blood T cell repertoires in COVID-19. Only in-frame clones appear in the TCRdb table, and some are missing; sequencing was by immunoSEQ multiplex PCR. Here the sample spans some 120,000 clones, about 89% being singletons. The sample was peripheral blood. The receptor was isolated from a man aged 35 to 55 with acute or convalescent COVID-19.

CDR3 in amino acids: CASSLSQLETQYF. The CDR3 DNA sequence: TGTGCCAGCAGTTTATCCCAGTTAGAGACCCAGTACTTC. The chain combines TRBV12-3 or TRBV12-4 with TRBJ2-5; no clear D. This CDR3 region has 13 residues. Trimming cost V 2 bases and J 4 bases, with 8 bases left between them.